The 15 T cell receptor beta chains listed next were all sequenced from one sample in a study of blood T cell repertoires in COVID-19. This table comes from immunoSEQ multiplex PCR, and its TCRdb copy is limited to in-frame clones, with some not included. The profile covers 180,000 or so clones, with approximately 83% appearing a single time and roughly 8.2% taken by the ten largest. Material: peripheral blood. Every receptor here comes from a man between 60 and 75 years old with acute or convalescent COVID-19.

J is TRBJ2-1 and V is TRBV7-9; tentatively, D is TRBD2 (6 bases). This CDR3 spans 13 amino acids. Trimming pared 0 bases from V and 9 bases from J, leaving 9 bases between. Germline assignment: CDR1 SEHNR and CDR2 FQNEAQ (reference sequence). The CDR3 nucleotides are TGTGCCAGCAGCTTAGCCGGGGGTAGTGAGCAGTTCTTC. As protein: CASSLAGGSEQFF. The full variable domain, rest sourced from reference TRBV7-9 and TRBJ2-1, is DTGVSQNPRHKITKRGQNVTFRCDPISEHNRLYWYRQTLGQGPEFLTYFQNEAQLEKSRLLSDRFSAERPKGSFSTLEIQRTEQGDSAMYLCASSLAGGSEQFFGPGTRLTVL.

The V call is TRBV19, the J call TRBJ1-5, with D hard to call. The CDR3 is 15 residues long. V was clipped by 3 bases and J by 0 bases, with 9 bases between them. The germline V gene encodes CDR1 LNHDA and CDR2 SQIVND (reference sequence). The CDR3 is CASSMELNSNQPQHF. For the CDR3, the DNA is TGTGCCAGTAGTATGGAGTTGAATAGCAATCAGCCCCAGCATTTT.

CDR3 DNA: TGTGCCAGCAGCTCGACCGGGACCTATAATTCACCCCTCCACTTT. The encoded protein is CASSSTGTYNSPLHF. The chain uses TRBV7-9 and TRBJ1-6, with D unresolved. This CDR3 contains 15 residues. The V end was cut by 4 bases, the J end by 2 bases, with 9 bases between. Germline V gene lookup returns CDR1 SEHNR and CDR2 FQNEAQ (reference sequence). The complete variable domain, with remaining parts taken from reference TRBV7-9 and TRBJ1-6, reads DTGVSQNPRHKITKRGQNVTFRCDPISEHNRLYWYRQTLGQGPEFLTYFQNEAQLEKSRLLSDRFSAERPKGSFSTLEIQRTEQGDSAMYLCASSSTGTYNSPLHFGNGTRLTVT.

The rearrangement links TRBV13 to TRBJ2-7; tentative D call: TRBD1 (6 bases). The CDR3 is 14 amino acids. The germline gives CDR1 PRHDT, CDR2 FYEKMQ (reference sequence). The germline V and J ends were trimmed by 5 bases and 2 bases, with 13 bases remaining between them. CDR3 region: CASSARTDAYEQYF. The CDR3 bases are TGTGCCAGCAGCGCCCGGACAGATGCCTACGAGCAGTACTTC. Variable domain in full (rest from reference TRBV13 and TRBJ2-7): AAGVIQSPRHLIKEKRETATLKCYPIPRHDTVYWYQQGPGQDPQFLISFYEKMQSDKGSIPDRFSAQQFSDYHSELNMSSLELGDSALYFCASSARTDAYEQYFGPGTRLTVT.

The chain recombines TRBV7-3 with TRBJ1-1, with no clear D. The CDR3 runs to 12 residues. Deletions cut 2 bases from V and 4 bases from J, with 5 bases between. CDR1 is SGHTA, CDR2 FQGTGA, per germline. The CDR3 reads CASSLSGTEAFF. The CDR3 nucleotides are TGTGCCAGCAGCTTATCGGGCACTGAAGCTTTCTTT.

J is TRBJ1-5 and V is TRBV2; D might be TRBD1 (5 bases). V was cut by 3 bases and J by 1 base, with 10 bases left in between. Germline values: CDR1 SNHLY, CDR2 FYNNEI. CDR3 length: 15 amino acids. CDR3 sequence (DNA): TGTGCCAGCAGTGAGGGCAGGGCCAGCAATCAGCCCCAGCATTTT. It yields the protein CASSEGRASNQPQHF.

The rearrangement uses TRBV21-1 and TRBJ1-2; the D segment call TRBD1 is taken from the table without a DNA check. TRBV21-1 is noted as a pseudogene. The length of the CDR3 is 16 residues. CDR3 bases: TGTGCCAGCATTGAAGGGACAGGGTGGCTTATTTATGGCTACACCTTC. Translating it yields CASIEGTGWLIYGYTF.

This rearrangement joins TRBV9 to TRBJ2-2; D not resolved. The V end lost 0 bases, the J end lost 6 bases, and 9 bases lay between the germline ends. The CDR3 totals 14 residues. The V gene's germline CDR1 is SGDLS and CDR2 YYNGEE. The CDR3 reads CASSVDDRAGELFF. CDR3 coding DNA: TGTGCCAGCAGCGTAGACGATCGGGCCGGGGAGCTGTTTTTT. The full variable domain, rest sourced from reference TRBV9 and TRBJ2-2, is DSGVTQTPKHLITATGQRVTLRCSPRSGDLSVYWYQQSLDQGLQFLIQYYNGEERAKGNILERFSAQQFPDLHSELNLSSLELGDSALYFCASSVDDRAGELFFGEGSRLTVL.

The rearrangement links TRBV5-5 to TRBJ2-7; TRBD1 agrees at 8 bases. J gave up 1 base and V 4 bases, and 7 bases lay outside the gene matches. This CDR3 is built from 15 residues. CDR1 and CDR2 from the germline V gene are SGHKS and YYEKEE (reference sequence). In DNA, the CDR3 is TGTGCCAGCAGCCCAGGACAGGGTCGTTCCTACGAGCAGTACTTC. This codes for CASSPGQGRSYEQYF. Drawing the rest from reference TRBV5-5 and TRBJ2-7, the complete variable domain is DAGVTQSPTHLIKTRGQQVTLRCSPISGHKSVSWYQQVLGQGPQFIFQYYEKEERGRGNFPDRFSARQFPNYSSELNVNALLLGDSALYLCASSPGQGRSYEQYFGPGTRLTVT.

Turning to this clone: The identical CDR3 is also encoded by other nucleotide sequences in the sample. This chain joins TRBV7-3 and TRBJ2-1, with 7 bases aligning to TRBD1. The length of the CDR3 is 14 residues. V shed 2 bases and J 4 bases; nucleotides not matched to a gene: 2. Germline CDR1 reads SGHTA; CDR2 reads FQGTGA. The CDR3: CASSLGTVYNEQFF. The CDR3 bases are TGTGCCAGCAGCTTAGGGACAGTTTACAATGAGCAGTTCTTC.

The genes are TRBV6-6 and TRBJ2-7, with 11 positions matching TRBD2. Germline loops: CDR1 MNHNY, CDR2 SVGAGI (reference sequence). The CDR3 contains 16 residues. J gave up 2 bases and V 4 bases, and 7 bases lay outside the gene matches. CDR3 DNA: TGTGCCAGCAGTTTATCACTAGCGGGAGTTCCCTACGAGCAGTACTTC. This encodes CASSLSLAGVPYEQYF.

Points on this clone: Other nucleotide sequences from this sample produce the same CDR3. This rearrangement joins TRBV12-3 or TRBV12-4 to TRBJ2-5; D unclear. Trimming pared 3 bases from V and 3 bases from J, leaving 2 bases between. The CDR3 extends over 11 amino acids. CDR3 nucleotides: TGTGCCAGCAGTTTCGAAGAGACCCAGTACTTC. Its translation: CASSFEETQYF.

The chain has TRBV18 and TRBJ2-5; a possible D gene is TRBD1 (6 bases). The CDR3 totals 15 residues. Trimming left V 6 bases short and J 2 bases short, with 16 bases between. The germline V gene encodes CDR1 KGHSH and CDR2 LQKENI. The CDR3 sequence: CASSRGNVAQETQYF. DNA of the CDR3: TGTGCCAGCTCGAGGGGGAATGTGGCACAAGAGACCCAGTACTTC.

The gene calls are TRBV6-5 and TRBJ2-3, with 8 bases lining up with TRBD1. V lost 6 bases to trimming and J lost 2 bases; unmatched junction nucleotides: 4. CDR1 and CDR2 (germline): MNHEY, SVGAGI. The CDR3 covers 14 residues. The CDR3 here is CASRDRVVTDTQYF. DNA of the CDR3: TGTGCCAGCAGGGACAGGGTGGTCACAGATACGCAGTATTTT.

This chain uses TRBV29-1 with TRBJ2-7, with 9 nucleotides matching TRBD1. Trimming took 7 bases from V and 6 from J; bases not matched to a gene: 7. Germline V CDR1 and CDR2: SQVTM, ANQGSEA. The CDR3 runs to 12 residues. CDR3 bases: TGCAGCGCCTTACAGGGGGCCCGCGAGCAGTACTTC. It translates to CSALQGAREQYF.